This entry lists 6 T cell receptor beta chains sequenced from one sample in a study of human T cells and chemical hapten exposure. Sample time point: pre-sensitization, week 0. Indicated treatment: therapeutic diphenylcyclopropenone sensitization with weekly scalp DPC. TCRdb analysed the RACE reads with MiXCR anew, one entry per CDR3 protein. There are more than 85,000 distinct CDR3 sequences in the sample; 8.5% occur only once, and 2.5% to 3% lies in the top ten. Specimen: whole blood, collected in connection with sensitization to the hapten diphenylcyclopropenone (DPC). These receptors originate from a middle-aged man with alopecia areata. Some clones in this sample may be carry-over from other donors' samples.

This clonotype is termed medium-sized (0.01 to 0.1%). The J gene is TRBJ2-3, the V gene TRBV29-1; 8 nucleotides line up with TRBD1. CDR3 length: 14 residues. Germline assignment: CDR1 SQVTM and CDR2 ANQGSEA. V trimming: 3 bases; J trimming: 4 bases; junction bases outside the gene matches: 6. DNA for the CDR3: TGCAGCGTTGACAGGGGGCGAAGCCCAGATACGCAGTATTTT. Amino acid sequence: CSVDRGRSPDTQYF.

In its sample, this clonotype was seen many times. The rearrangement links TRBV6-5 to TRBJ2-7; possible D gene TRBD1, 5 bases. Deletions cut 2 bases from V and 4 bases from J, with 18 bases between. The CDR3 is 16 amino acids. Looked up from germline, CDR1 is MNHEY and CDR2 is SVGAGI. The CDR3 nucleotides read TGTGCCAGCAGTTACGGTGTGCCAGGGCGGTCGTACGAGCAGTACTTC. Its translation is CASSYGVPGRSYEQYF.

In its sample, this clonotype was seen many times. This chain links TRBV6-1 with TRBJ1-5, with D possibly matching TRBD1 (5 bases). Germline V CDR1 and CDR2: MNHNS, SASEGT. Trimming left V 5 bases short and J 5 bases short, with 13 bases between. CDR3 length: 14 residues. DNA of the CDR3: TGTGCCAGCAGTATAAGATCGGGGGATCAGCCCCAGCATTTT. Protein: CASSIRSGDQPQHF.

This clonotype has only a few counts. The J gene is TRBJ2-3, the V gene TRBV20-1; 13 bases align to TRBD2. CDR1 DFQATT and CDR2 SNEGSKA come from the germline V gene (reference sequence). The CDR3 is 15 residues long. V trimming: 4 bases; J trimming: 6 bases; junction bases outside the gene matches: 7. The CDR3 sequence is CSAKAGLAGADTQYF. The CDR3, as DNA: TGCAGTGCTAAAGCCGGACTAGCGGGAGCGGATACGCAGTATTTT.

The CDR3 here is CSAVSLAGEQFF. CDR3 nucleotides: TGCAGTGCTGTATCCTTAGCGGGTGAGCAGTTCTTC. This chain uses TRBV20-1 with TRBJ2-1, with TRBD2 matching 7 bases. J gave up 9 bases and V 5 bases, and 7 bases lay outside the gene matches. The CDR3 has 12 residues. Germline V gene data show CDR1 as DFQATT and CDR2 as SNEGSKA (reference sequence).

The V call is TRBV5-4, the J call TRBJ2-5; 10 bases are shared with TRBD2. The germline V gene has CDR1 SGHNT and CDR2 YYREEE (reference sequence). The CDR3 has 15 residues. Trimming at V came to 1 base and at J to 4 bases, leaving 4 bases not matched to a gene. The CDR3 nucleotides read TGTGCCAGCAGCTTGTCTAGCGGGAGTTCAGAGACCCAGTACTTC. It specifies CASSLSSGSSETQYF.